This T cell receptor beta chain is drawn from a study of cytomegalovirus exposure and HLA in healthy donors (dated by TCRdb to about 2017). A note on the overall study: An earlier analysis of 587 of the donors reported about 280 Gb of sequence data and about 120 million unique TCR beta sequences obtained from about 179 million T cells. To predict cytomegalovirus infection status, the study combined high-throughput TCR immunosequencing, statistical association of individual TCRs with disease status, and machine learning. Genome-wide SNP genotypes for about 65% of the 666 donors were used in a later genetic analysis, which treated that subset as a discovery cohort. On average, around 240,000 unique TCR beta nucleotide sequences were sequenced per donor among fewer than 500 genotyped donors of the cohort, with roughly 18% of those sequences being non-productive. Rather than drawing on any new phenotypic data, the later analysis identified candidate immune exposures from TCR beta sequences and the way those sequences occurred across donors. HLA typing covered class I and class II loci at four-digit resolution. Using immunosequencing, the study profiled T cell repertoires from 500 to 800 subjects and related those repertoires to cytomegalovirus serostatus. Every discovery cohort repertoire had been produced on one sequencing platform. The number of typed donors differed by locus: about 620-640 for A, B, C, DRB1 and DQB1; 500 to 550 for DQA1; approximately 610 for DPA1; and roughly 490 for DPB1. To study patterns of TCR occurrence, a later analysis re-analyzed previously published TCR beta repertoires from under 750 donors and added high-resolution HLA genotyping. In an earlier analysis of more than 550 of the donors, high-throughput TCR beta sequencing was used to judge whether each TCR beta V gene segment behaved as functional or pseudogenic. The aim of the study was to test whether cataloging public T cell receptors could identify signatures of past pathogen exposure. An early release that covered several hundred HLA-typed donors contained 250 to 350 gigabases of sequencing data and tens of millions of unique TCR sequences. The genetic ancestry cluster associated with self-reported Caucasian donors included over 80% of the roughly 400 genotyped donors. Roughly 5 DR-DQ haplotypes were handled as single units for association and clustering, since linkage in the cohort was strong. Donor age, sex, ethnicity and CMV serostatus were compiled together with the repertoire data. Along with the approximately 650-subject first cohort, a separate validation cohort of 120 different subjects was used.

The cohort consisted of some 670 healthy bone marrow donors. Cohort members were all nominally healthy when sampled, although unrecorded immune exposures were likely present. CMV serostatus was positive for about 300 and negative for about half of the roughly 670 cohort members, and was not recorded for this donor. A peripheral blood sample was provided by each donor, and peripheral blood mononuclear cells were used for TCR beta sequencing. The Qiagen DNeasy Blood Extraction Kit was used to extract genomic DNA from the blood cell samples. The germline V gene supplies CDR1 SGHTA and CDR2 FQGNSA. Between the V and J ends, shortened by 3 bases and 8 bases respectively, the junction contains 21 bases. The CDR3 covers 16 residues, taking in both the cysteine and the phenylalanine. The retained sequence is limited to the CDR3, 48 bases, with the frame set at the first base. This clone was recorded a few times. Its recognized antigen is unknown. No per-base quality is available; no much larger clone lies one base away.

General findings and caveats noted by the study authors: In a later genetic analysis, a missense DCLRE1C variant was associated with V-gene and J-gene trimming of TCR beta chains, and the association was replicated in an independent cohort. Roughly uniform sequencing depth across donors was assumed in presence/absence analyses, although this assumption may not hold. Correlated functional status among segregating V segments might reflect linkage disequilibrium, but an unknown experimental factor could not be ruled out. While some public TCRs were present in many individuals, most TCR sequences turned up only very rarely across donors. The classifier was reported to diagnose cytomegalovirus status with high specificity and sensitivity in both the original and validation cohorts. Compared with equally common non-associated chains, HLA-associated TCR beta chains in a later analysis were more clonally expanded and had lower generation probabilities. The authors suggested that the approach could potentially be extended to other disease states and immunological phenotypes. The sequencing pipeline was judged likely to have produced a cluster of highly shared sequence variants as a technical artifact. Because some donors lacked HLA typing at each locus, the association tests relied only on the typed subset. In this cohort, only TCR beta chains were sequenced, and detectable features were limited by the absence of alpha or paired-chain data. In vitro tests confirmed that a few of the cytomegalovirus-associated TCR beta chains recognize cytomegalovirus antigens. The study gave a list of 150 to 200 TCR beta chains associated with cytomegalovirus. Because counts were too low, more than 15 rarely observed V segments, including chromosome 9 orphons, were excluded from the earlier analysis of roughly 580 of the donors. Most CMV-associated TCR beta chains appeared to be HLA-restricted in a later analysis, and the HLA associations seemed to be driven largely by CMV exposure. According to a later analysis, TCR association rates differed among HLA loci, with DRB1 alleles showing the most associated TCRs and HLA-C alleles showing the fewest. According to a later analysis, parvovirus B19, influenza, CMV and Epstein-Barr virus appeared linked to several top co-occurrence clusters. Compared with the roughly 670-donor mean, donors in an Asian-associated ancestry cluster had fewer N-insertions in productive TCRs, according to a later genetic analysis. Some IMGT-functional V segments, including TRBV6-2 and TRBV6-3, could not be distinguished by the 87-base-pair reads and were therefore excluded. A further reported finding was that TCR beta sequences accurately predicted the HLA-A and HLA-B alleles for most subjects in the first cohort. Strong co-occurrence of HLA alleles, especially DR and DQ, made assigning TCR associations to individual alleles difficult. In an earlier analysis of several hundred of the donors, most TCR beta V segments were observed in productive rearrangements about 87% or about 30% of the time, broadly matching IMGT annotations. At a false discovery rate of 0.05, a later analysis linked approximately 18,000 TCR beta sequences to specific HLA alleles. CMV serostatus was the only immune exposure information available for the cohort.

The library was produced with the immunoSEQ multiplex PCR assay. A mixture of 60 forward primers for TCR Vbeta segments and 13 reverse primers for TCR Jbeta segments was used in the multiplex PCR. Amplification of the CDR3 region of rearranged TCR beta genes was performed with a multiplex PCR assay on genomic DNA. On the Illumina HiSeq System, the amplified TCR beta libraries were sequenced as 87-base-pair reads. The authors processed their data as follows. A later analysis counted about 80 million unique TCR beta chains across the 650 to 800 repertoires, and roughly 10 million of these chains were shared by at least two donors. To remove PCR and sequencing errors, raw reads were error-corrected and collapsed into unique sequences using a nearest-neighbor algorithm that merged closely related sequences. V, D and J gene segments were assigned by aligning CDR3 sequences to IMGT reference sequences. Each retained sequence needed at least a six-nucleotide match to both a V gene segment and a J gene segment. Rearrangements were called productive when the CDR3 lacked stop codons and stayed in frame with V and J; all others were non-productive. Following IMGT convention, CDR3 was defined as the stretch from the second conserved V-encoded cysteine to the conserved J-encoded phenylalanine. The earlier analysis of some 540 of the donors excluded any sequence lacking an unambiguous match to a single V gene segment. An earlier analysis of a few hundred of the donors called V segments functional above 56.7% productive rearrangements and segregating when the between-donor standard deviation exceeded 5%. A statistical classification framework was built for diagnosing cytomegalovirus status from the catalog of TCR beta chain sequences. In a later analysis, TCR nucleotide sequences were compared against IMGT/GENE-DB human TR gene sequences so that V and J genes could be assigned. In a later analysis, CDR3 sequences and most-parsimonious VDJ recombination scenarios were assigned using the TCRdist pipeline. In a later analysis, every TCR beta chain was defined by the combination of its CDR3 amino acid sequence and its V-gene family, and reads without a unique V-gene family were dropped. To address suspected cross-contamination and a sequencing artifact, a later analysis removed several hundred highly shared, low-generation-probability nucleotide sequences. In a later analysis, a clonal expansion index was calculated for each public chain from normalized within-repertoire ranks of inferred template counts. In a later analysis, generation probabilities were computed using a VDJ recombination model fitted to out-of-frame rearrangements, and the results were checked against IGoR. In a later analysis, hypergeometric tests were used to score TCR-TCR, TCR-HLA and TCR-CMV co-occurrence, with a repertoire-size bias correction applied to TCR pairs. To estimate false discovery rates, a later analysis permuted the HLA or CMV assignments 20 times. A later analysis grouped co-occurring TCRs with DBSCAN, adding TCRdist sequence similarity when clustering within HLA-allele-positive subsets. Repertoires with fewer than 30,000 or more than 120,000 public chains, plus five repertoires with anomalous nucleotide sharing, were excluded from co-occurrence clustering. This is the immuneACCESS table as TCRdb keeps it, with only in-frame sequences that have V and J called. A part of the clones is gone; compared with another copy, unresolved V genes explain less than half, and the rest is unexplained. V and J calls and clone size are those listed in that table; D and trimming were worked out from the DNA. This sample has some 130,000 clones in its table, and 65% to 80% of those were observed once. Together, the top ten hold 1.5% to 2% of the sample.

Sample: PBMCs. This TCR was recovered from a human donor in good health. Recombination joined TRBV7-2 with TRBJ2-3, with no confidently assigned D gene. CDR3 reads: CASSFRYVGAPGTQYF. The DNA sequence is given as TGTGCCAGCAGCTTCCGTTACGTGGGTGCCCCGGGTACGCAGTATTTT.